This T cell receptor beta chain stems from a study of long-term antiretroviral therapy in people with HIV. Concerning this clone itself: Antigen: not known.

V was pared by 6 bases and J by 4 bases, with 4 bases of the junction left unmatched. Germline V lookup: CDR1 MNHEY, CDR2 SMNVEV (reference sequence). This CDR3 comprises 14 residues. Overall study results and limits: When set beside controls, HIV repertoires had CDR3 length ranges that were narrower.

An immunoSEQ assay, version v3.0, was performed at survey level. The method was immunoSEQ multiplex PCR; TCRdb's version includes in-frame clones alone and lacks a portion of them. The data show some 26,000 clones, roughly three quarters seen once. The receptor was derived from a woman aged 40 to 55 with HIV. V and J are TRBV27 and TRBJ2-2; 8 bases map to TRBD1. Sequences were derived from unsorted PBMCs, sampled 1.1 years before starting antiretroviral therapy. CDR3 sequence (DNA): TGTGCCAGCAGCCCGGGACAGGTCACCGGGGAGCTGTTTTTT. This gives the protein CASSPGQVTGELFF.